Sequencing of this T cell receptor delta chain was carried out in a study of gamma-delta T cells after stem cell transplantation. TCRdb reprocessed the RT-PCR reads using CATT. Among approximately 2,600 delta-chain clones listed, about a fifth were seen once. The ends were cut back, 0 bases at V and 0 bases at J, with 19 bases in the middle. The CDR3 contains 18 residues. CDR1 and CDR2 (germline): GEAIGNYY, EKD. This clone was found a few times. This receptor was identified in a human donor. It is not recorded whose cells these are; they may come from a transplant donor. The J gene is TRDJ1, the V gene TRDV2; the D gene is possibly TRDD3 (5 bases). Sequencing was performed on gamma-delta T cells. CDR3 DNA: TGTGCCTGTGACACCGTTCTACATAAGGGGACATACACCGATAAACTCATCTTT. Amino acids: CACDTVLHKGTYTDKLIF.